These 7 T cell receptor beta chains came from one sample sequenced in a study of cytomegalovirus exposure and HLA in healthy donors. PCR employed 60 Vbeta and 13 Jbeta primers. The assay was immunoSEQ multiplex PCR, and TCRdb's table has in-frame clones only and misses some. The sample includes about 270,000 clones, about nine tenths seen only once; the top ten take around 4%. Sequenced sample: PBMCs. The receptors were gathered from a man aged 35-49 years in good health and CMV-seropositive.

This clone was seen only once. The rearrangement joins TRBV20-1 to TRBJ1-1, with D uncertain. V lost 7 bases, J lost 1 base, and 7 bases lay in between. CDR1 is DFQATT, CDR2 SNEGSKA, per germline (reference sequence). The CDR3 consists of 11 residues. The CDR3 coding sequence is TGCAGTGTCCCAGGGAACACTGAAGCTTTCTTT. Translated, it gives CSVPGNTEAFF.

The chain combines TRBV27 with TRBJ2-5; a possible D gene is TRBD1 (5 bases). The V end was cut by 0 bases, the J end by 6 bases, with 8 bases between. Per the germline V gene, CDR1 is MNHEY and CDR2 is SMNVEV (reference sequence). CDR3 length: 13 amino acids. The CDR3 sequence: CASSLSAGKTQYF. The CDR3 region has the DNA TGTGCCAGCAGTTTATCGGCAGGGAAGACCCAGTACTTC.

V is TRBV27 and J is TRBJ1-5; D is perhaps TRBD1 (5 bases). V was trimmed by 5 bases and J by 4 bases, leaving 18 bases between them. The CDR3 runs 16 residues. Germline V gene sequence: CDR1 MNHEY, CDR2 SMNVEV (reference sequence). CDR3 sequence: CASSRRTGGTNQPQHF. Written as DNA, the CDR3 is TGTGCCAGCAGTCGAAGGACGGGGGGAACAAATCAGCCCCAGCATTTT.

V is TRBV28 and J is TRBJ2-5, with 9 bases aligning to TRBD1. Germline V gene sequence: CDR1 MDHEN, CDR2 SYDVKM. Trimming removed 5 bases from V and 3 bases from J; junction bases left unmatched: 7. The CDR3 spans 15 residues. CDR3 nucleotide sequence: TGTGCCAGCAGTCTGCCCGGGACAGGGAAAGAGACCCAGTACTTC. As protein: CASSLPGTGKETQYF.

This chain uses TRBV2 with TRBJ2-1, with a weak D call TRBD1 (6 bases). The CDR3 sequence is 14 residues long. Germline V gene data show CDR1 as SNHLY and CDR2 as FYNNEI. Trimming cost V 3 bases and J 8 bases, with 14 bases left between them. CDR3: CASSDGNRVDEQFF. The CDR3 bases are TGTGCCAGCAGTGATGGCAACAGGGTGGATGAGCAGTTCTTC. The full variable domain, its missing parts supplied by reference TRBV2 and TRBJ2-1, is EPEVTQTPSHQVTQMGQEVILRCVPISNHLYFYWYRQILGQKVEFLVSFYNNEISEKSEIFDDQFSVERPDGSNFTLKIRSTKLEDSAMYFCASSDGNRVDEQFFGPGTRLTVL.

V usage is TRBV7-6 and J usage is TRBJ2-7, with 10 nucleotides matching TRBD1. CDR1 SGHVS and CDR2 FNYEAQ come from the germline V gene. The CDR3 has 14 amino acids. J gave up 4 bases and V 3 bases, and 3 bases lay outside the gene matches. For the CDR3, the DNA is TGTGCCAGCAGCTTCATGGGACAGGGGTACGAGCAGTACTTC. The encoded protein is CASSFMGQGYEQYF.

This clone appeared a single time. V gene TRBV19 combines with J gene TRBJ2-7, with D perhaps matching TRBD2 (6 bases). From germline, CDR1 is LNHDA and CDR2 SQIVND (reference sequence). Trimming stripped 0 bases from V and 2 bases from J, with 14 bases between. The CDR3 extends over 16 amino acids. The CDR3 region is CASSIDKASGAYEQYF. The CDR3 nucleotides read TGTGCCAGTAGTATAGATAAGGCCTCGGGGGCCTACGAGCAGTACTTC.